This T cell receptor beta chain was profiled in a study of cytomegalovirus exposure and HLA in healthy donors. Findings and limits, study-wide: A previous analysis found most TCR beta V segments productive roughly 87% or roughly 30% of the time. Further analysis, carried out later, found HLA-associated TCR beta chains more clonally expanded than equally common other chains.

Use of 60 Vbeta and 13 Jbeta primers characterized the PCR. Original processing methods: Approximately 78 million unique TCR beta chains, about 10 million of them shared, were counted by a later analysis. Measured with immunoSEQ multiplex PCR; TCRdb has only the in-frame clones, and not every one. V and J calls and clone size follow that table, whereas D and trimming were derived from the DNA. Of tens of thousands of clones detected, less than 80% appear once; the ten largest clones hold about 6.9%. Only a few counts were recorded for this clone. No antigen is known for it. The CDR3 totals 18 residues. Germline V gives CDR1 SGHNT, CDR2 YYREEE (reference sequence). The ends were cut back, 3 bases at V and 0 bases at J, with 16 bases in the middle.

What was sequenced was PBMCs. J is TRBJ1-6 and V is TRBV5-4, with D possibly TRBD1 on 5 matching bases. The receptor was isolated from a woman aged 45-60 years in good health and CMV-seropositive. As DNA, the CDR3 is TGTGCCAGCAGCTCCCGGGACTCCGGGAGCTCCTATAATTCACCCCTCCACTTT. As protein: CASSSRDSGSSYNSPLHF.